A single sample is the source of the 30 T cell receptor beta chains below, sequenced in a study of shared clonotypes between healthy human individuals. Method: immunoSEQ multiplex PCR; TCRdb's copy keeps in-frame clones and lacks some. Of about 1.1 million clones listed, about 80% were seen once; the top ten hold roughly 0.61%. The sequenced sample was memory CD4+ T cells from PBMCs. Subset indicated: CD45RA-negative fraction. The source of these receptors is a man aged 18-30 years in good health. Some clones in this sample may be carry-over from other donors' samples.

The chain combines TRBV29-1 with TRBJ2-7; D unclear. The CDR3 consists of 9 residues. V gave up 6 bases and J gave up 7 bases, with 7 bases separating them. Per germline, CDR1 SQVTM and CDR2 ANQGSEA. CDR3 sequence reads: CSVAQEQYF. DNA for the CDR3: TGCAGCGTCGCGCAGGAGCAGTACTTC.

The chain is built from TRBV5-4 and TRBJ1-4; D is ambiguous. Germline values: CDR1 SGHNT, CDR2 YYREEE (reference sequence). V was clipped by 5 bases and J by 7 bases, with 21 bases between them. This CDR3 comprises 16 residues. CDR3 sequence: CASSTEAQADGEKLFF. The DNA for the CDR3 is TGTGCCAGCAGTACTGAGGCGCAGGCAGATGGTGAAAAACTGTTTTTT. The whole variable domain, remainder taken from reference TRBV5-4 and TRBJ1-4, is ETGVTQSPTHLIKTRGQQVTLRCSSQSGHNTVSWYQQALGQGPQFIFQYYREEENGRGNFPPRFSGLQFPNYSSELNVNALELDDSALYLCASSTEAQADGEKLFFGSGTQLSVL.

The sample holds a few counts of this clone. CDR3 loop: CASSLDRVAEAFF. The CDR3 bases are TGTGCCAGCAGCTTAGACAGGGTGGCTGAAGCTTTCTTT. The chain employs TRBV7-8 and TRBJ1-1, with D perhaps TRBD1 (6 bases). CDR1 SGHVS and CDR2 FQNEAQ come from the germline V gene. This CDR3 has 13 residues. Deletions cut 1 base from V and 6 bases from J, with 9 bases between. Variable domain in full (rest from reference TRBV7-8 and TRBJ1-1): GAGVSQSPRYKVAKRGQDVALRCDPISGHVSLFWYQQALGQGPEFLTYFQNEAQLDKSGLPSDRFFAERPEGSVSTLKIQRTQQEDSAVYLCASSLDRVAEAFFGQGTRLTVV.

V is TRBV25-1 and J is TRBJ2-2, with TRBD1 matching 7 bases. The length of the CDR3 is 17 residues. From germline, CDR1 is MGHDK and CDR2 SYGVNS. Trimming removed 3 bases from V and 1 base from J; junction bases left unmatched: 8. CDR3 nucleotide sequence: TGTGCCAGCAGTGACCCTCCCCGGACAGGGAACACCGGGGAGCTGTTTTTT. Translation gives CASSDPPRTGNTGELFF.

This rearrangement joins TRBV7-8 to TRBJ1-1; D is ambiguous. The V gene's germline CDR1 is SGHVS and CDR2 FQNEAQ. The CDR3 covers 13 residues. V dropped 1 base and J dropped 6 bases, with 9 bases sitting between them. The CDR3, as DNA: TGTGCCAGCAGCTTAGTAGTAGATGCTGAAGCTTTCTTT. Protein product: CASSLVVDAEAFF.

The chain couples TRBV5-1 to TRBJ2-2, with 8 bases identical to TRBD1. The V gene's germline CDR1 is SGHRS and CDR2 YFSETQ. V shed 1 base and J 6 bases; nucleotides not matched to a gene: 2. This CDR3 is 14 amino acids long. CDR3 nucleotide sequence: TGCGCCAGCAGCTTGTGGGACAGGTCCGGGGAGCTGTTTTTT. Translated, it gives CASSLWDRSGELFF. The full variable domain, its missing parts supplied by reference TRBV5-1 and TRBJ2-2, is KAGVTQTPRYLIKTRGQQVTLSCSPISGHRSVSWYQQTPGQGLQFLFEYFSETQRNKGNFPGRFSGRQFSNSRSEMNVSTLELGDSALYLCASSLWDRSGELFFGEGSRLTVL.

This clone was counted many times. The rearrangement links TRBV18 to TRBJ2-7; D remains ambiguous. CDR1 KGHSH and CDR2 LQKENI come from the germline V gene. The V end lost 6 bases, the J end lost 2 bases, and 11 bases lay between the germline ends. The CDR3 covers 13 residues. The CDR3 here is CASSGSVTYEQYF. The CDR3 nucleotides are TGTGCCAGCTCTGGTTCAGTAACCTACGAGCAGTACTTC.

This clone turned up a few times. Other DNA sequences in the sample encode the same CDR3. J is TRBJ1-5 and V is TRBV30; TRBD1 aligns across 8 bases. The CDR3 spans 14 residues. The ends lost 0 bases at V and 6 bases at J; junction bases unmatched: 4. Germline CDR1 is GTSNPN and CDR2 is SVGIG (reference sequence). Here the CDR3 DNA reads TGTGCCTGGAGTGTCGGACAGGGAGCTCAGCCCCAGCATTTT. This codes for CAWSVGQGAQPQHF.

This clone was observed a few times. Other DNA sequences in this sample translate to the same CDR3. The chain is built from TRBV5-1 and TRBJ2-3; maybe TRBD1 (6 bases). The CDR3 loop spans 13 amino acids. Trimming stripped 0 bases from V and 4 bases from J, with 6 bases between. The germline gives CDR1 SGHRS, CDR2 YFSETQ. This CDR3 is CASSLDRADTQYF. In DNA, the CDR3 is TGCGCCAGCAGCTTGGACAGGGCAGATACGCAGTATTTT.

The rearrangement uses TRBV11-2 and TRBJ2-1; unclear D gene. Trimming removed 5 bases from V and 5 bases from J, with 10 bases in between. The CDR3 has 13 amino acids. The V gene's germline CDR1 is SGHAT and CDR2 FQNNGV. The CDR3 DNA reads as TGTGCCAGCAGCCCTGACCGTAACAATGAGCAGTTCTTC. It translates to CASSPDRNNEQFF.

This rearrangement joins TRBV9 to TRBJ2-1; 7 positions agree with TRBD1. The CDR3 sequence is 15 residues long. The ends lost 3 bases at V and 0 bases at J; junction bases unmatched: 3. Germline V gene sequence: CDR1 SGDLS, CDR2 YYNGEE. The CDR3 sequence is CASSEGASSYNEQFF. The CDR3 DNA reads TGTGCCAGCAGCGAGGGGGCTAGCTCCTACAATGAGCAGTTCTTC.

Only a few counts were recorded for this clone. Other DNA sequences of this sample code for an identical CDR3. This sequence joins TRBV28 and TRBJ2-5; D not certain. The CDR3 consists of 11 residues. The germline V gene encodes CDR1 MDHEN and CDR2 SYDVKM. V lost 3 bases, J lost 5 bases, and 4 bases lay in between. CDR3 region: CASSFGETQYF. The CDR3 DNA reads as TGTGCCAGCAGTTTTGGCGAGACCCAGTACTTC. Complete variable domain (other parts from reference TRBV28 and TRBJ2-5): DVKVTQSSRYLVKRTGEKVFLECVQDMDHENMFWYRQDPGLGLRLIYFSYDVKMKEKGDIPEGYSVSREKKERFSLILESASTNQTSMYLCASSFGETQYFGPGTRLLVL.

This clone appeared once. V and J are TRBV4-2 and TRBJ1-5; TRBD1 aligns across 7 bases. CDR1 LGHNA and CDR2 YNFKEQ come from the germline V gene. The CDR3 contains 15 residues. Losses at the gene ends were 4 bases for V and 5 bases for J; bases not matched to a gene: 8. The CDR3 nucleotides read TGTGCCAGCAGCCGGGCACAGGGGAGCGATCAGCCCCAGCATTTT. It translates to CASSRAQGSDQPQHF.

Written as DNA, the CDR3 is TGTGCCAGCAGCGTAGGTTCGGGACAGGGGGCTGGGGCCAACGTCCTGACTTTC. Encoded protein: CASSVGSGQGAGANVLTF. This chain uses TRBV9 with TRBJ2-6; 11 nucleotides line up with TRBD1. The CDR3 loop spans 18 amino acids. J was trimmed by 2 bases and V by 0 bases; bases with no gene match: 4. Germline assignment: CDR1 SGDLS and CDR2 YYNGEE.

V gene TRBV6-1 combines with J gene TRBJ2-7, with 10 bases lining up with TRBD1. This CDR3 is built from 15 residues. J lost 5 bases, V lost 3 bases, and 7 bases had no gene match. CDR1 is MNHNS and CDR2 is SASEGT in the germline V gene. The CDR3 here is CASSDRDRGRNEQYF. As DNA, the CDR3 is TGTGCCAGCAGTGATCGAGACAGGGGGCGCAACGAGCAGTACTTC.

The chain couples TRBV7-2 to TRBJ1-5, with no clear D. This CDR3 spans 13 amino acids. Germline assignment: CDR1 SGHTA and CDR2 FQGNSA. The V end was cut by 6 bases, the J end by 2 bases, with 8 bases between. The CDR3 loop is CASSREGNQPQHF. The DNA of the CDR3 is TGTGCCAGCAGTCGGGAGGGCAATCAGCCCCAGCATTTT. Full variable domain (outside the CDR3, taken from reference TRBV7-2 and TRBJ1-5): GAGVSQSPSNKVTEKGKDVELRCDPISGHTALYWYRQSLGQGLEFLIYFQGNSAPDKSGLPSDRFSAERTGGSVSTLTIQRTQQEDSAVYLCASSREGNQPQHFGDGTRLSIL.

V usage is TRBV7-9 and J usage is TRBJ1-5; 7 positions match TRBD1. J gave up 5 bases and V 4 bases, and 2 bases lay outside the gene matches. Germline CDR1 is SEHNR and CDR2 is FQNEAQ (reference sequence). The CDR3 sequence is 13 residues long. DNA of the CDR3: TGTGCCAGCAGCTCACAGGGGCATCAGCCCCAGCATTTT. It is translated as CASSSQGHQPQHF.

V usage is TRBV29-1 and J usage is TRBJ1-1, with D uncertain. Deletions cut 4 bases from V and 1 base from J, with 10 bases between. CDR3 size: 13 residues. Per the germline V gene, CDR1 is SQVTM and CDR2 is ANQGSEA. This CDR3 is CSVAPLKNTEAFF. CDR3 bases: TGCAGCGTTGCCCCACTAAAGAACACTGAAGCTTTCTTT.

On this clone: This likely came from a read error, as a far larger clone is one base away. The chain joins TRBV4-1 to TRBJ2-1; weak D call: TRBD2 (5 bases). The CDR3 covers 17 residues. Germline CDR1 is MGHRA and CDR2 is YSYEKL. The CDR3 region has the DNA TGCGCCAGCAGCCAAGTCGATCTCGGACTCTCCTGCAATGAGCAGTTCTTC. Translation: CASSQVDLGLSCNEQFF.

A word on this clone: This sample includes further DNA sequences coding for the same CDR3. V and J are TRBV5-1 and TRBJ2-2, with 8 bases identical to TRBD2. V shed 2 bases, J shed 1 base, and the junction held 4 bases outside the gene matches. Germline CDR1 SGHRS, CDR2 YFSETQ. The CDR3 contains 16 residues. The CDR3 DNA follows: TGCGCCAGCAGCTTCTTGGCGGGAGGGAACACCGGGGAGCTGTTTTTT. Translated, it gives CASSFLAGGNTGELFF.

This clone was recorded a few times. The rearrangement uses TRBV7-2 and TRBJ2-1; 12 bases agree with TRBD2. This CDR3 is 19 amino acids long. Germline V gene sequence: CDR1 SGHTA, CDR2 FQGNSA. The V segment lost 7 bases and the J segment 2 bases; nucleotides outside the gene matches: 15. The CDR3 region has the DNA TGTGCCAGCATCCAGGGGCGGCTAGCGGGAGGGGTTGCCTACAATGAGCAGTTCTTC. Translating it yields CASIQGRLAGGVAYNEQFF.

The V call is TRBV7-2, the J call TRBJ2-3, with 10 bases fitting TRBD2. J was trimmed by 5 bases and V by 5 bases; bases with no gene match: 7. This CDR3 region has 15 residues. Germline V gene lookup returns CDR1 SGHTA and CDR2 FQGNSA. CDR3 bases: TGTGCCAGCAGCCGGAGCGGGAGGGCGGAAGATACGCAGTATTTT. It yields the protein CASSRSGRAEDTQYF.

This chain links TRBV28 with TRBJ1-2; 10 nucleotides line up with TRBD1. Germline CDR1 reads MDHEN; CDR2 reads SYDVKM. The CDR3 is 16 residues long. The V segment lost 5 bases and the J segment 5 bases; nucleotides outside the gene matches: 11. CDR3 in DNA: TGTGCCAGCAGTAATTCGGTGCCGGGACAGGGGTATGGCTACACCTTC. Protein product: CASSNSVPGQGYGYTF.

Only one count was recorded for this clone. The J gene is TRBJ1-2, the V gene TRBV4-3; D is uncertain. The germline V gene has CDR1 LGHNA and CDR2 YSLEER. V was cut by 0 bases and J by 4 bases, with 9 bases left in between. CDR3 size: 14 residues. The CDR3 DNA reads TGCGCCAGCAGCCAAGAGGTTCACGGCTATGGCTACACCTTC. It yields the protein CASSQEVHGYGYTF.

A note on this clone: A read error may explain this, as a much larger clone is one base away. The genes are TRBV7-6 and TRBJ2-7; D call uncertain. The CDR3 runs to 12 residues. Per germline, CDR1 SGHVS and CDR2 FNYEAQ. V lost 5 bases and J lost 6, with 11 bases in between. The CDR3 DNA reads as TGTGCCAGCAGCGCCCCGATCGGCGAGCAGTACTTC. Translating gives CASSAPIGEQYF.

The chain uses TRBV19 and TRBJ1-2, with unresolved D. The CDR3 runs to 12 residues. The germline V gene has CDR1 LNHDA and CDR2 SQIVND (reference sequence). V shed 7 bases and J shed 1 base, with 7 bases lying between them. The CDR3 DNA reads TGTGCCAGTAAAGGGTTTAACTATGGCTACACCTTC. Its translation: CASKGFNYGYTF.

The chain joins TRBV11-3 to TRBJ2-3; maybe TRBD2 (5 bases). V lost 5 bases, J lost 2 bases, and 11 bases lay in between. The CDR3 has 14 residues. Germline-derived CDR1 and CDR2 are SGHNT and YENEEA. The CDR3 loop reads CASSVRGFTDTQYF. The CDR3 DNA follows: TGTGCCAGCAGCGTCCGGGGATTCACAGATACGCAGTATTTT. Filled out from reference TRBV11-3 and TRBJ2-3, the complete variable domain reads EAGVVQSPRYKIIEKKQPVAFWCNPISGHNTLYWYLQNLGQGPELLIRYENEEAVDDSQLPKDRFSAERLKGVDSTLKIQPAELGDSAVYLCASSVRGFTDTQYFGPGTRLTVL.

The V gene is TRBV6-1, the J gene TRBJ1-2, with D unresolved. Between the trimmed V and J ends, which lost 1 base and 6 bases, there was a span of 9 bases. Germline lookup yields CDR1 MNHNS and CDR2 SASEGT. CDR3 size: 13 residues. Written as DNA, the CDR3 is TGTGCCAGCAGTGAAGGAGGGTCGAATGGCTACACCTTC. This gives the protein CASSEGGSNGYTF.

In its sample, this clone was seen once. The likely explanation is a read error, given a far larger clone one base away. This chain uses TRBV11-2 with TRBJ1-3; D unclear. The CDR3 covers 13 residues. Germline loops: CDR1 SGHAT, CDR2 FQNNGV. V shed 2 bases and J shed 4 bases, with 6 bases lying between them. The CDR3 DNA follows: TGTGCCAGCAGCTTACAGGAGGGAAACACCATATATTTT. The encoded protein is CASSLQEGNTIYF.

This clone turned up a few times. The CDR3 is CASSQGTGQRNEKLFF. The CDR3 nucleotides read TGCGCCAGCAGCCAAGGGACAGGGCAGAGAAATGAAAAACTGTTTTTT. The gene calls are TRBV4-3 and TRBJ1-4; 8 nucleotides match TRBD1. The CDR3 extends over 16 amino acids. V shed 1 base and J 5 bases; nucleotides not matched to a gene: 6. Germline values: CDR1 LGHNA, CDR2 YSLEER.